This T cell receptor (beta chain) appears in the sequencing data of a study of shared clonotypes between healthy human individuals (dated by TCRdb to the early 2020s). Concerning the study at large: A few men and a couple of women, aged 18 to 49 years, made up the cohort. Each donor's leukapheresis produced roughly between roughly 0.94 and 9.5 billion PBMCs. Libraries were prepared and TCR repertoires were sequenced by different laboratories using diverse techniques, in order to increase sequencing depth and limit assay-specific biases. Blood TCR repertoires of about five healthy adults were deeply sequenced to estimate repertoire size and the extent of clonotype sharing between individuals. Per donor, three plates each were used for CD4 naive and CD4 memory, two for CD8 naive, and one for CD8 memory. Here is what the overall study found, with its caveats: Sampling was restricted to blood, and TCR repertoires in tissue are likely to differ from TCR repertoires in blood. Based on pairwise subsampling, the degree of clonotype sharing among donors was expected to be affected by sequencing depth. Naive subsets generally had larger estimated clonotype richness than memory subsets. Compared with non-shared clonotypes, clonotypes shared by all four sorted-subset donors had higher generation probabilities. The genetic and exposure-history diversity represented was limited by the small number of donors. Rarefaction of sorted-subset datasets indicated incomplete sequencing despite the large sequencing depth. When a few donors were compared, the shared fraction of clonotypes was roughly 5% for naive CD4, more than 3% for naive CD8, about 2.4% for memory CD4, and around 0.37% for memory CD8.

About this clone: Its binding antigen is unknown. No base-level quality is on record; no much larger clone is a single base apart.

Donors were healthy HIV-negative adults with no recently reported acute infections or vaccinations. Only Caucasian adults living in Nashville, Tennessee, USA were represented among the donors. CD4+ T cells were enriched by magnetic negative selection, after which naive cells were positively selected on CD45RA and the negative fraction was taken as the memory subset. After blood collection by leukapheresis, PBMCs were isolated using Ficoll-Histopaque density gradient centrifugation and then cryopreserved in the vapor phase of liquid nitrogen. Purity and quantity of every magnetically sorted T cell population were checked by analytical flow cytometry. From each sorted fraction, genomic DNA was isolated and quantified by UV absorbance on a Nanodrop 2000c. The CDR3, cysteine through phenylalanine, is 15 amino acids long. CDR3 DNA only is kept here, 45 bases in frame from base 1. From the germline V gene, CDR1 is MNHEY and CDR2 is SVGAGI. V lost 6 bases and J lost 0 bases, and the count of bases not matched to a germline gene is 2.

Using the deep immunoSEQ assay, TCR CDR3 regions were amplified from genomic DNA by multiplex PCR. Extracted genomic DNA from each cell subset was spread evenly across all wells of several immunoSEQ 96-well plates, with each plate serving as a replicate. For sorted subsets, around 200 ng genomic DNA, equal to tens of thousands of T cell genomes, was loaded into each replicate PCR. Purified libraries were quantified with a Qubit 3.0 fluorometer, sized on a Bioanalyzer 2100, and re-quantified with the KAPA Library Quantification kit. A separate single-read 150-cycle Illumina NextSeq 550 flow cell was used to sequence each immunoSEQ 96-well plate. As for how the authors treated the data: Because the immunoSEQ output included only junctional sequences and no quality scores, the filtering could not be the same as the filtering used for full-length reads. To assign V/J genes and CDR3, sequences were annotated against IMGT germline references using PyIR, a Python wrapper for IgBLAST v1.9. Reads with weak V/J assignments (E-value above 1e-6), missing CDR3, stop codons, out-of-frame junctions, or ambiguous translated residues were removed. A V3J clonotype was defined by an identical inferred V gene, J gene, and CDR3 amino acid sequence. The percentage overlap between two repertoires was calculated by dividing the number of shared unique clonotypes by the size of the smaller repertoire. RTK rarefaction, the Chao1 estimator, and Recon v2.1 estimates of unobserved clonotypes were used to assess repertoire richness. For all TCRbeta clonotypes obtained by the gDNA method from a few donors, generation probabilities were computed with OLGA. TCRdb carries this immuneACCESS record with in-frame sequences only. Its versions omit some clonotypes, under half of them owing to an unresolved V gene in the studies checked, with the rest unexplained. The DNA was the basis for D and trimming; V, J and clone size are from that table. The sample includes under 650,000 clones, with almost 97% observed a single time. The top ten clonotypes cover about 0.057% of the sample.

The chain is made from TRBV6-5 and TRBJ2-2; 9 nucleotides in the junction match TRBD1. Sequencing was done on a sample of naive CD4+ T cells sorted from blood. The sample's cell subset or site label, in plain terms: CD45RA+ positively selected. This TCR was recovered from a woman between 25 and 40 years old in good health. For the CDR3, the sequence is CASRWDRANTGELFF. The nucleotides are TGTGCCAGCAGGTGGGACAGGGCGAACACCGGGGAGCTGTTTTTT.